This record looks at one T cell receptor (beta chain) sequence and its context. Which antigen it targets is not known. Qualities for individual bases were not recorded, and no much larger clone is one base off. TCR CDR3 regions were amplified from genomic DNA by multiplex PCR using the deep immunoSEQ assay. Extracted genomic DNA from each cell subset was spread evenly across all wells of several immunoSEQ 96-well plates, with each plate serving as a replicate. For sorted subsets, approximately 200 ng of genomic DNA, equivalent to around 30,000 T cell genomes, went into each replicate PCR. The purified libraries were quantified using a Qubit 3.0 fluorometer, sized with a Bioanalyzer 2100, and then quantified again using the KAPA Library Quantification kit. Every immunoSEQ 96-well plate was sequenced on a separate single-read 150-cycle Illumina NextSeq 550 flow cell. In the authors' own workflow: Because the immunoSEQ output held only junctional sequences and lacked quality scores, the filtering could not match the filtering applied to full-length reads. To assign V/J genes and CDR3, sequences were annotated against IMGT germline references using PyIR, a Python wrapper for IgBLAST v1.9. Reads were filtered out if the reads had weak V/J assignments (E-value above 1e-6), no CDR3, stop codons, out-of-frame junctions, or ambiguous translated residues. A V3J clonotype was defined by an identical inferred V gene, J gene, and CDR3 amino acid sequence. To compute the percentage overlap between repertoires, the number of shared unique clonotypes was divided by the size of the smaller repertoire. Richness of each repertoire was evaluated using RTK rarefaction, the Chao1 estimator, and Recon v2.1 estimates of unobserved clonotypes. For all TCRbeta clonotypes obtained by the gDNA method from several donors, generation probabilities were computed with OLGA. Sourced from immuneACCESS, this table was stored by TCRdb with only in-frame sequences that have V and J called. A share of the clones is absent; for the studies checked, an unresolved V gene accounts for under half, and the remainder has no known explanation. The V and J calls and clone size come from that table; D and trimming were worked out from the DNA. A total of some 2.4 million clones appear in this sample, more than 85% of them only once. Around 0.37% of the sample goes to the ten largest clones.

The data were obtained in a study of shared clonotypes between healthy human individuals (TCRdb year 2020). Describing the broader study: Three men and two women, aged 18 to 49 years, made up the cohort. Per donor, leukapheresis produced somewhere between about 0.85 and 8.9 billion PBMCs. Blood TCR repertoires of a handful of healthy adults were deeply sequenced to estimate repertoire size and the extent of clonotype sharing between individuals. For each donor, three plates each were used for CD4 naive and CD4 memory, two plates were used for CD8 naive, and one plate was used for CD8 memory. To increase sequencing depth and limit assay-specific biases, different laboratories used diverse techniques to prepare libraries and sequence TCR repertoires.

Study-level results and caveats: The small number of donors limited the genetic and exposure-history diversity represented. Sampling was restricted to blood, and TCR repertoires in tissues likely differ from the TCR repertoires found in blood. Even with the large sequencing depth, rarefaction of the sorted-subset datasets indicated that sequencing was incomplete. Pairwise subsampling led to the expectation that sequencing depth would affect the degree of clonotype sharing among donors. Clonotypes shared by all four sorted-subset donors showed higher generation probabilities than non-shared clonotypes. About 5% of naive CD4, around 3.6% of naive CD8, about 2.5% of memory CD4, and over 0.35% of memory CD8 clonotypes were shared across several donors. Naive subsets generally had larger estimated clonotype richness than memory subsets.

The donors were healthy, HIV-negative adults who had no recently reported acute infections or vaccinations. Only Caucasian adults living in Nashville, Tennessee, USA were represented among the donors. CD4+ T cells were enriched by magnetic negative selection; naive cells were then positively selected on CD45RA, and the negative fraction formed the memory subset. After blood collection by leukapheresis, PBMCs were isolated using Ficoll-Histopaque density gradient centrifugation and then cryopreserved in the vapor phase of liquid nitrogen. Purity and quantity of every magnetically sorted T cell population were checked by analytical flow cytometry. Genomic DNA was isolated from every sorted fraction and measured by UV absorbance on a Nanodrop 2000c. The germline V gene (reference sequence) sets CDR1 to LNHDA and CDR2 to SQIVND. The CDR3 contains 14 residues, cysteine and phenylalanine counted. Of the read, only the CDR3 DNA is kept; its 42 bases are in frame from base 1. Trimming costs V 9 bases and J 0 bases, and their ends lie 12 bases apart.

The V gene is TRBV19 and the J gene is TRBJ1-5; the D gene is unclear. Material: naive CD4+ T cells from PBMCs. The meaning of the sample's cell subset or site label: CD45RA+ positively selected. This TCR derives from a young man in good health. Some clones in this sample may be carry-over from other donors' samples. Here is the DNA: TGTGCCAGCCCCCCGGGCGGTAGCAATCAGCCCCAGCATTTT. It codes for CASPPGGSNQPQHF.